Listed below are T cell receptor beta chains from one sample, sequenced in a study of T cell responses to AZD1222 COVID-19 vaccine. Produced via immunoSEQ multiplex PCR; TCRdb's table is partial and in-frame only. Of about 94,000 clones in the sample, approximately 90% are singletons; the top ten hold around 10%. Sequenced here: peripheral blood, sampled 28 days after the second AZD1222 dose. These TCRs come from an adult who received the AZD1222 COVID-19 vaccine. The CDR3 runs from the conserved cysteine through the conserved F or W. D genes are given only for firm matches. Clone size, where shown, is once, few, many, or a class for clones that have expanded.

size	D	V	J	DNA	CDR3
-	TRBD2	TRBV6-1	TRBJ2-7	TGTGCCAGCAGTGAAGGCGGACTAGCCTACCTCGCTTACGAGCAGTACTTC	CASSEGGLAYLAYEQYF
-	-	TRBV7-2	TRBJ2-1	TGTGCCAGCAGTTCCAGTGGAGGTGAGCAGTTCTTC	CASSSSGGEQFF
-	TRBD1	TRBV9	TRBJ2-7	TGTGCCAGCAGCCCCCGGCCAGGGGGTACCTACGAGCAGTACTTC	CASSPRPGGTYEQYF
-	TRBD1	TRBV7-6	TRBJ2-5	TGTGCCAGCACCCTAAACGCCGGGACAGGGGAGGGGACAGAGACCCAGTACTTC	CASTLNAGTGEGTETQYF
-	-	TRBV7-2	TRBJ2-7	TGTGCCAGCAGCCTTGACACTTACGAGCAGTACTTC	CASSLDTYEQYF
-	-	TRBV25-1	TRBJ1-3	TGTGCCAGCAGCCGACAGTGGAGTGCGGGATCCCACACCATATATTTT	CASSRQWSAGSHTIYF
once	-	TRBV7-8	TRBJ2-5	TGTGCCAGCGCCAGGGGCGGCGACCAAGAGACCCAGTACTTC	CASARGGDQETQYF
-	TRBD1	TRBV7-9	TRBJ2-7	TGTGCCAGCAGCCTCGCGCAGGGGGCAGGGGAGCAGTACTTC	CASSLAQGAGEQYF
-	TRBD2	TRBV2	TRBJ2-2	TGTGCCAGCAGTGCCCTAGCGGGGGGCACCGGGGAGCTGTTTTTT	CASSALAGGTGELFF
-	-	TRBV7-2	TRBJ2-2	TGTGCCAGCAGCATCCGACTAGGTGGCGGGGAGCTGTTTTTT	CASSIRLGGGELFF
few	TRBD1	TRBV4-2	TRBJ2-1	TGTGCCAGCAGCTCGCCGGGACAGGGAGGCAATGAGCAGTTCTTC	CASSSPGQGGNEQFF
once	-	TRBV25-1	TRBJ1-1	TGTGCCAGCGGTGGGAACACTGAAGCTTTCTTT	CASGGNTEAFF
once	-	TRBV5-6	TRBJ1-1	TGTGCCAGCAGCTTTGCGGGCCAGGGTGGCACTGAAGCTTTCTTT	CASSFAGQGGTEAFF
-	-	TRBV11-2	TRBJ1-1	TGTGCCAGCAGCTTACGGCTCCCGGGTTCCTTGAACACTGAAGCTTTCTTT	CASSLRLPGSLNTEAFF
-	-	TRBV20-1	TRBJ2-7	TGCAGTGCTCGTACTGGATACGAGCAGTACTTC	CSARTGYEQYF
-	TRBD2	TRBV6-2/TRBV6-3	TRBJ2-5	TGTGCCAGCAGCGAGACGAGCGGGGGGGTCGAGACCCAGTACTTC	CASSETSGGVETQYF
-	TRBD1	TRBV24-1	TRBJ1-5	TGTGCCACCAGTGAACAGGGGATGAATCAGCCCCAGCATTTT	CATSEQGMNQPQHF